One T cell receptor (beta chain) is described in this entry. This CDR3 contains 15 residues. The trim removed 1 base at V and 6 bases at J, leaving 1 base unmatched. Germline values: CDR1 MNHNS, CDR2 SASEGT. Authors' analysis steps: Reference gene primers were amplified, and this amplification served to estimate nucleated cell counts. The table came from immunoSEQ multiplex PCR; TCRdb's copy has only in-frame clones and leaves some out. Clone size and the V and J calls come from that table; the DNA yielded D and trimming. This sample has roughly 130,000 clones, with 90% found just once. This sample is drawn from a study of blood T cell repertoires in COVID-19. As for the study in general: Researchers got acute and convalescent COVID-19 samples from the United States, Italy and Spain. PBMCs, B-cell-depleted T cells, or T cells were the source of the cDNA or gDNA that made up the material.

The sequenced material came from peripheral blood. The TCR was taken from a man aged 50-59 years with active COVID-19. The chain joins TRBV6-1 to TRBJ2-2; 11 bases match TRBD2. The CDR3 loop reads CASSEVGLAAGELFF. The DNA of the CDR3 is TGTGCCAGCAGTGAAGTGGGACTAGCGGCCGGGGAGCTGTTTTTT.